This T cell receptor (beta chain) was identified in a study of blood T cell repertoires in COVID-19. The overall study: Sites across the United States, Italy and Spain contributed samples from acute and convalescent COVID-19. The analysed material was cDNA or gDNA that came from T cells, B-cell-depleted T cells, or PBMCs.

This clone was counted only a few times. Per the study methods: Cell counts per sample came from amplifying reference gene primers. Assay used: immunoSEQ multiplex PCR; TCRdb lists only in-frame clones, some missing. The V and J calls and clone size were taken over from that table, and D and trimming were inferred from the DNA. The sample lists fewer than 300,000 clones, more than 70% occurring once. Germline CDR1 is SGDLS and CDR2 is YYNGEE. The CDR3 totals 12 residues. The V end was cut by 1 base, the J end by 7 bases, with 9 bases between. The chain uses TRBV9 and TRBJ2-7; D is possibly TRBD2 (6 bases). This sequence was found in a woman between 45 and 60 years old with acute or convalescent COVID-19. Sequencing input: peripheral blood. The CDR3 loop is CASSVFGGEQYF. CDR3 in DNA: TGTGCCAGCAGCGTATTTGGGGGGGAGCAGTACTTC.